This TCR beta chain was sequenced in a study of CD8+CD57+ T cells in acquired aplastic anemia. Study-wide results and limits: Shared by patients and controls, twenty-nine CD8+ CDR3s were abundant in patients. CD8+CD57+ cells from patients were less diverse than total CD4+ and CD8+ pools.

Deletions cut 6 bases from V and 4 bases from J, with 7 bases between. The CDR3 runs 12 residues. CDR1 and CDR2 from the germline V gene are SNHLY and FYNNEI. TCR beta VDJ and CDR3 profiling used genomic DNA as template. One entry per CDR3 protein, called by TCRdb with MiXCR from the reads. Of about 21,000 distinct CDR3 sequences in the sample, 40% are singletons; the top ten hold more than 70%. All patients picked for sequencing had shown, by flow cytometry, an expansion of CD8+CD57+ cells. A bead-enriched population of CD8+CD57+ cells gave a mean 1.6 ug DNA. As for this clonotype: Antigen unknown.

The chain employs TRBV2 and TRBJ1-3; D not resolved. The receptor comes from a human donor with aplastic anemia. Sequencing used CD8+CD57+ T cells sorted from PBMCs. The subset is: bead-enriched CD8+CD57+ effector memory T cells from SAA patients. Written as DNA, the CDR3 is TGTGCCAGCAGACTGGGCGGAAACACCATATATTTT. Its protein is CASRLGGNTIYF.